Listed below are T cell receptor beta chains from one sample, sequenced in a study of OX40 agonist ivuxolimab in advanced cancers. Profiling relied on immunoSEQ multiplex PCR, and the TCRdb table lists in-frame clones only, not all of them. This sample has under 20,000 clones; approximately 80% occur once, and the top ten carry about half. The sequencing used CD4+ or CD8+ T cells sorted from blood, collected in a trial of the OX40 agonist ivuxolimab. The receptors were sampled from an adult with an advanced solid tumor such as melanoma, head and neck, liver or kidney cancer. The CDR3 runs from the conserved cysteine through the conserved F or W. D genes are given only for firm matches. Clone size is given for some rows only: seen once, a few or many times, or a class if the clone is expanded.

.,TRBV2,TRBJ2-1,.,TGTGCCAGCAGTGAACTAGCCTCCAATGAGCAGTTCTTC,CASSELASNEQFF
TRBD2,TRBV7-2,TRBJ2-3,.,TGTGCCAGCAGCGTAGGACTAGCGGGGGGAACAGATACGCAGTATTTT,CASSVGLAGGTDTQYF
.,TRBV28,TRBJ2-3,.,TGTGCCAGCAGTCTCGGCGGGGATCGCACAGATACGCAGTATTTT,CASSLGGDRTDTQYF
.,TRBV4-1,TRBJ2-2,once,TGCGCCAGCAGCCAGGCACTTAACACCGGGGAGCTGTTTTTT,CASSQALNTGELFF
.,TRBV5-6,TRBJ1-2,.,TGTGCCAGCAGCTCCCTGGGGCAGACCTATGGCTACACCTTC,CASSSLGQTYGYTF
.,TRBV4-3,TRBJ2-1,.,TGCGCCAGCAGCCCCAGGGGTCGGAGCTATGAGCAGTTCTTC,CASSPRGRSYEQFF
.,TRBV13,TRBJ1-1,few,TGTGCCAGCAGCCTAACGAAAGCTCCGGGAGCTTTCTTT,CASSLTKAPGAFF
.,TRBV9,TRBJ2-7,.,TGTGCCAGCAGCGCCGGGACGGGACTTTACGAGCAGTACTTC,CASSAGTGLYEQYF
.,TRBV7-9,TRBJ2-5,.,TGTGCCAGCAGAGAGACCCCCACAGGGCGTATAAAAGAGACCCAGTACTTC,CASRETPTGRIKETQYF
.,TRBV5-1,TRBJ1-5,few,TGCGGGGGGAAGAGGGGCAATCAGCCCCAGCATTTT,CGGKRGNQPQHF
TRBD1,TRBV7-9,TRBJ1-2,.,TGTGCCAGCAGCTCCCCTGTAAAGGACAGGGATCACTATGGCTACACCTTC,CASSSPVKDRDHYGYTF
.,TRBV4-1,TRBJ2-7,.,TGCGCCAGCAGCCCGGATTTCTACGAGCAGTACTTC,CASSPDFYEQYF
TRBD1,TRBV6-1,TRBJ1-5,.,TGTGCCAGCAGTGAAGCGGAAGGACAGGGCAATCAGCCCCAGCATTTT,CASSEAEGQGNQPQHF
.,TRBV10-3,TRBJ2-1,.,TGTGCCATCAGTGAGTCAGTGGACTGGACCTACAATGAGCAGTTCTTC,CAISESVDWTYNEQFF
.,TRBV6-4,TRBJ1-5,.,TGTGCCAGCAGTGAATACGGGAGCAATCAGCCCCAGCATTTT,CASSEYGSNQPQHF
.,TRBV10-3,TRBJ1-1,.,TGTGCCATGGGGGCTGGGGTCACTGAAGCTTTCTTT,CAMGAGVTEAFF
.,TRBV6-4,TRBJ2-2,few,TGTGCCAGCAGTGACAGGGCACACGGGGAGCTGTTTTTT,CASSDRAHGELFF
.,TRBV5-6,TRBJ2-5,.,TGTGCCAGCAGCTTGGCTGGCAATCCCCAAGAGACCCAGTACTTC,CASSLAGNPQETQYF
TRBD1,TRBV5-6,TRBJ1-2,.,TGTGCCAGCAGCTCCTACCGGGACAGGGGGAAAGGTGGCTACACCTTC,CASSSYRDRGKGGYTF
TRBD1,TRBV9,TRBJ2-7,.,TGTGCCAGCAGCGCCCCAGAAGTTTCGGGACAGGCCTACGAGCAGTACTTC,CASSAPEVSGQAYEQYF
TRBD2,TRBV7-6,TRBJ2-1,.,TGTGCCAGCAGCTCTAGCGGGACCTACAATGAGCAGTTCTTC,CASSSSGTYNEQFF
TRBD1,TRBV5-1,TRBJ2-7,once,TGCGCCAGCAGCATATTTACAGGGGCGGAGTACGAGCAGTACTTC,CASSIFTGAEYEQYF
.,TRBV11-2,TRBJ1-1,many,TGTGCCAGCAGCTTCGAAGGGGTCGAAGCTTTCTTT,CASSFEGVEAFF
TRBD1,TRBV7-9,TRBJ2-7,.,TGTGCCAGCAGCCGGGACAGGGGGCAATCCTACGAGCAGTACTTC,CASSRDRGQSYEQYF
TRBD1,TRBV5-1,TRBJ1-6,.,TGCGCCAGCAGCACGATGCCTGGGGACAGGGGGGTTTCACCCCTCCACTTT,CASSTMPGDRGVSPLHF
.,TRBV5-4,TRBJ1-4,few,TGTGCCAGCAGCCGGGTTCCTGGGCGAAATAATGAAAAACTGTTTTTT,CASSRVPGRNNEKLFF
.,TRBV27,TRBJ2-5,.,TGTGCCAGCAGGTCAGGGTACGGGGAGACCCAGTACTTC,CASRSGYGETQYF
.,TRBV5-1,TRBJ2-2,.,TGCGCCAGCAGCTTGGCGAGGGCCAGGGGCTGGGAAACCGGGGAGCTGTTTTTT,CASSLARARGWETGELFF